This T cell receptor (beta chain) appears in the sequencing data of a study of blood T cell repertoires in COVID-19. Study in general: From T cells, B-cell-depleted T cells, or PBMCs came the material, which was cDNA or gDNA.

Per the study methods: Nucleated cell number was recorded as an estimate derived from reference gene primer amplification. Only in-frame clones appear in the TCRdb table, and some are missing; sequencing was by immunoSEQ multiplex PCR. That table furnishes V, J and clone size, whereas the DNA furnished D and trimming. Among a few hundred thousand clones listed, 90% were seen once. Of note for this clone: Other DNA sequences within the sample encode an identical CDR3.

Trimming took off 0 bases at V and 1 base at J, with 7 bases between the two ends. CDR1 and CDR2 from the germline V gene are SGDLS and YYNGEE. The CDR3 totals 15 residues. The sample taken for sequencing was peripheral blood. This sequence originates from a woman aged 60-70 years with COVID-19, enrolled during active disease. The chain employs TRBV9 and TRBJ2-2; D might be TRBD2 (5 bases). The CDR3 DNA sequence: TGTGCCAGCAGCGTAGCCGGAGGGAACACCGGGGAGCTGTTTTTT. Protein sequence: CASSVAGGNTGELFF.